This T cell receptor beta chain was observed in a study of lymphopenia after photon versus proton radiotherapy. General study points: Survival link was tested only in deceased patients; proton benefit remains a possibility. Oligoclonal CD8+ Temra expansion after nadir drove photon patients' diversity drop. In patients who died, overall survival fell as post-nadir TCR diversity dropped more. Proton therapy kept repertoires fairly stable, unlike photons, which gained effector/memory cells.

The germline V and J ends were trimmed by 8 bases and 1 base, with 6 bases remaining between them. The CDR3 spans 11 residues. Germline CDR1 is GTSNPN and CDR2 is SVGIG (reference sequence). In the case of this clone: The antigen remains undetermined.

The method was immunoSEQ multiplex PCR; TCRdb's version includes in-frame clones alone and lacks a portion of them. Of around 25,000 clones in the sample, approximately 80% were seen once. The sequences come from peripheral blood, collected from a patient treated with photon-based radiotherapy. The rearrangement uses TRBV30 and TRBJ1-3; D gene unclear. The sequence derives from a man aged 40-49 years with gastric cancer. CDR3 in DNA: TGTGCCCGTATATCTGGAAACACCATATATTTT. This encodes CARISGNTIYF.